These 8 T cell receptor beta chains came from one sample sequenced in a study of early T cells in non-severe SARS-CoV-2 infection. TCRdb re-called the 5' RACE reads with MiXCR, one entry per CDR3 protein. Counted here are about 100,000 distinct CDR3 sequences, about 13% occurring once; the ten biggest clones make up 2% to 2.5%. Sequences were obtained from whole blood. The receptors shown here come from an adult who was a healthcare worker with PCR-confirmed SARS-CoV-2 infection or an uninfected control (not recorded which).

This clonotype has just a few counts. The J gene is TRBJ2-5, the V gene TRBV27, with 7 bases matching TRBD1. Unmatched junction bases numbered 10, after V lost 10 bases and J lost 2 bases. Germline CDR1 reads MNHEY; CDR2 reads SMNVEV (reference sequence). The CDR3 runs to 14 residues. As DNA, the CDR3 is TGTGCCACCGCCCGGGACAGAAAGCAAGAGACCCAGTACTTC. As protein: CATARDRKQETQYF.

This clonotype was observed many times. V gene TRBV5-5 combines with J gene TRBJ2-7; unclear D gene. This CDR3 is 15 amino acids long. The V gene lost 4 bases and the J gene lost 2 bases, with 16 bases spanning the gap. Germline CDR1 is SGHKS and CDR2 is YYEKEE (reference sequence). The CDR3 coding sequence is TGTGCCAGCAGCCTTCGAGCCCCGAACACCTACGAGCAGTACTTC. It is translated as CASSLRAPNTYEQYF.

This clonotype was picked up many times. The chain recombines TRBV14 with TRBJ1-5; D is uncertain. CDR3 length: 13 residues. Germline CDR1 SGHDN, CDR2 FVKESK. With 0 bases removed from V and 4 bases from J, the gap between germline ends came to 4 bases. The CDR3 nucleotides read TGTGCCAGCAGCCAAGATTGGAATCAGCCCCAGCATTTT. It is translated as CASSQDWNQPQHF.

The chain uses TRBV28 and TRBJ2-7, with D tentatively TRBD2 (6 bases). Germline lookup yields CDR1 MDHEN and CDR2 SYDVKM. The CDR3 sequence is 13 residues long. The V and J ends lost 7 bases and 3 bases respectively, with 13 bases between them. DNA of the CDR3: TGTGCCAGCACCCCGGGGGTCCTCTACGAGCAGTACTTC. It yields the protein CASTPGVLYEQYF.

This clonotype appeared many times. The chain couples TRBV6-6 to TRBJ1-4; maybe TRBD1 (6 bases). Trimming cost V 6 bases and J 8 bases, with 13 bases left between them. The CDR3 is made up of 13 amino acids. Germline V gene data show CDR1 as MNHNY and CDR2 as SVGAGI (reference sequence). The CDR3 nucleotides are TGTGCCAGCAGCCGAAGGGGGGAGGAAAAACTGTTTTTT. Residues: CASSRRGEEKLFF.

This clonotype was recorded at least ten times. The rearrangement links TRBV10-3 to TRBJ2-7, with TRBD1 matching over 8 bases. There are 14 residues in the CDR3. Germline loops: CDR1 ENHRY, CDR2 SYGVKD. The V segment lost 2 bases and the J segment 6 bases; nucleotides outside the gene matches: 6. The CDR3 loop is CAISEGDRTVEQYF. The CDR3 region has the DNA TGTGCCATCAGTGAGGGGGACAGGACGGTCGAGCAGTACTTC.

This clonotype was detected ten times or more. The V and J genes are TRBV7-9 and TRBJ1-1, with TRBD1 matching over 8 bases. With 6 bases clipped from V and 5 bases from J, the junction kept 8 bases outside the gene matches. Germline loops: CDR1 SEHNR, CDR2 FQNEAQ (reference sequence). The CDR3 runs to 14 residues. This chain's CDR3 is CASRNGQGGTEAFF. Here the CDR3 DNA reads TGTGCCAGCAGGAACGGACAGGGAGGGACTGAAGCTTTCTTT.

This clonotype occurred a few times. The chain uses TRBV2 and TRBJ1-4; the D is unclear. This CDR3 region has 13 residues. CDR1 is SNHLY, CDR2 FYNNEI, per germline. The V end lost 8 bases, the J end lost 0 bases, and 7 bases lay between the germline ends. CDR3 sequence reads: CASHSPTNEKLFF. CDR3 bases: TGTGCCAGCCACTCCCCAACTAATGAAAAACTGTTTTTT.